The source of this T cell receptor (beta chain) is a study of T cell responses to AZD1222 COVID-19 vaccine. Study results and caveats: Spike-specific TCR breadth and depth both grew after two AZD1222 doses. Nearly half of unique spike-specific TCRs reportedly avoided B.1.351 and B.1.1.7 mutated regions. The peak T cell response came first, and repertoires were sampled only after it. Clonal diversity was possibly underestimated; the donors were predominantly white British and more often female.

Sequencing was performed with immunoSEQ multiplex PCR; in TCRdb, only in-frame clones are kept and a portion is missing. The table has just under 150,000 clones, roughly 86% seen once; the top ten hold roughly 5.4%. On this clone itself: The antigen is unknown.

Trimming stripped 4 bases from V and 3 bases from J, with 12 bases between. This CDR3 is 14 amino acids long. Germline V gives CDR1 SGHDN, CDR2 FVKESK. The rearrangement uses TRBV14 and TRBJ1-1, with D perhaps matching TRBD1 (5 bases). The sequence derives from an adult who received the MenACWY meningococcal vaccine as a control. Sample: peripheral blood, taken 28 days after the second dose of the MenACWY control vaccine. The CDR3 nucleotides are TGTGCCAGCAGCCCGTGGGTAGGGGACACTGAAGCTTTCTTT. Amino acids: CASSPWVGDTEAFF.